Listed below are T cell receptor beta chains from one sample, sequenced in a study. TCRdb recomputed calls from the 5' RACE reads with MiXCR, one row per CDR3 protein. Of about 40,000 distinct CDR3 sequences listed, approximately 22% are singletons. Sequenced input: Tregs sorted from blood. The receptor set was obtained from a female donor with breast cancer. The CDR3 runs from the conserved cysteine through the conserved F or W. The D gene is left open where the match is weak. Expanded clones are given a class, and other clones once, few, many or no size at all.

CAWVPESISYNEQFF,TGTGCCTGGGTCCCGGAGTCCATATCCTACAATGAGCAGTTCTTC,.,.,TRBV30,TRBJ2-1
CASTLGTRNQFF,TGTGCCAGCACCCTGGGGACTAGAAATCAGTTCTTC,TRBD2,few,TRBV27,TRBJ2-1
CASSYSRASWDGTQHF,TGTGCCAGCAGTTACTCGAGGGCGTCGTGGGATGGGACCCAGCACTTC,.,.,TRBV6-5,TRBJ2-5
CASSSRAPWEQYF,TGTGCCAGCAGCTCTCGGGCCCCTTGGGAGCAGTACTTC,.,.,TRBV7-9,TRBJ2-7
CASSEGRGNEKLFF,TGTGCCAGCAGTGAGGGACGGGGTAATGAAAAACTGTTTTTT,.,many,TRBV6-1,TRBJ1-4
CASSSQGASTEQYF,TGTGCCAGCAGCTCCCAGGGGGCCAGTACCGAGCAGTACTTC,TRBD1,many,TRBV9,TRBJ2-7
CASSQDLARHAADEQYF,TGCGCCAGCAGCCAAGATTTAGCGCGGCACGCGGCGGACGAGCAGTACTTC,.,few,TRBV4-1,TRBJ2-7
CASSRDTNNEQFF,TGTGCCAGCAGTCGGGACACCAACAATGAGCAGTTCTTC,.,many,TRBV12-3/TRBV12-4,TRBJ2-1
CASSEVGASGNTIYF,TGTGCCAGCAGTGAAGTGGGGGCCTCTGGAAACACCATATATTTT,.,few,TRBV6-1,TRBJ1-3
CASSDASGRMTGELFF,TGTGCCAGCAGCGACGCTAGCGGGAGGATGACCGGGGAGCTGTTTTTT,TRBD2,few,TRBV9,TRBJ2-2
CASSVVGSGIQYF,TGTGCCAGCAGCGTAGTGGGGAGCGGCATTCAGTACTTC,.,few,TRBV9,TRBJ2-4
CASSLAGTSASYEQYF,TGTGCCAGCAGTTTAGCCGGGACTAGCGCATCCTACGAGCAGTACTTC,TRBD2,few,TRBV12-3/TRBV12-4,TRBJ2-7
CAWNEGGEQYF,TGTGCCTGGAATGAAGGAGGCGAGCAGTACTTC,.,.,TRBV30,TRBJ2-7
CAWSVGGTDTQYF,TGTGCCTGGAGCGTGGGAGGCACAGATACGCAGTATTTT,.,few,TRBV30,TRBJ2-3
CASSSPLGTSGTSTDTQYF,TGTGCCAGCAGCTCCCCCCTCGGGACTAGCGGGACGAGCACAGATACGCAGTATTTT,TRBD2,few,TRBV11-2,TRBJ2-3
CASSYRVRGEQYF,TGTGCCAGCAGTTACAGGGTTAGAGGCGAGCAGTACTTC,.,many,TRBV6-5,TRBJ2-7
CSARDTSLPTQYF,TGCAGTGCTAGAGACACTAGCCTCCCTACCCAGTACTTC,.,.,TRBV20-1,TRBJ2-5
CASSTTQGLAGASFGEQYF,TGTGCCAGCAGTACCACACAGGGTCTGGCGGGAGCGTCTTTTGGCGAGCAGTACTTC,.,.,TRBV12-3/TRBV12-4,TRBJ2-7
CASSQDPGRYNEQFF,TGCGCCAGCAGCCAAGATCCCGGCCGCTACAATGAGCAGTTCTTC,.,.,TRBV4-1,TRBJ2-1
CASRMTGANVLTF,TGTGCCAGCAGAATGACTGGGGCCAACGTCCTGACTTTC,.,many,TRBV28,TRBJ2-6
CASSPLADHGTQYF,TGTGCCAGCAGCCCACTAGCGGACCATGGGACCCAGTACTTC,TRBD2,.,TRBV7-9,TRBJ2-5
CASSQTQQGASLYGYTF,TGCGCCAGCAGCCAGACTCAACAGGGGGCCTCGTTATATGGCTACACCTTC,TRBD1,.,TRBV4-1,TRBJ1-2
CSASPLIANEKLFF,TGCAGTGCTAGTCCTCTCATCGCTAATGAAAAACTGTTTTTT,.,many,TRBV20-1,TRBJ1-4
CSASLGTGPYEQYF,TGCAGTGCTAGCCTCGGGACAGGGCCTTACGAGCAGTACTTC,TRBD1,many,TRBV20-1,TRBJ2-7
CASSLEGMTEAFF,TGTGCCAGCAGTTTAGAGGGGATGACTGAAGCTTTCTTT,.,.,TRBV27,TRBJ1-1
CASQRPGNYGYTF,TGTGCCAGCCAGCGCCCGGGGAACTATGGCTACACCTTC,.,few,TRBV6-5,TRBJ1-2
CASSERTDFKNIQYF,TGCGCCAGCAGTGAAAGGACGGATTTTAAAAACATTCAGTACTTC,.,few,TRBV10-2,TRBJ2-4
CASRMSGFSEAFF,TGTGCCAGCCGTATGTCAGGGTTCAGTGAAGCTTTCTTT,.,many,TRBV27,TRBJ1-1
CASSFLGGGNEQFF,TGTGCCAGCAGCTTCCTGGGAGGGGGCAATGAGCAGTTCTTC,.,.,TRBV7-8,TRBJ2-1
CASSGLAGQETQYF,TGTGCCAGCAGTGGACTAGCGGGACAAGAGACCCAGTACTTC,TRBD2,few,TRBV6-1,TRBJ2-5
CASSLGWADLRYNEQFF,TGTGCCAGCAGCTTAGGGTGGGCAGACCTTAGATACAATGAGCAGTTCTTC,.,many,TRBV7-2,TRBJ2-1
CASSLPGQGLDEQFF,TGTGCCAGCAGTTTACCGGGACAGGGACTTGATGAGCAGTTCTTC,TRBD1,many,TRBV6-6,TRBJ2-1
CASEDIGGGHFHF,TGTGCCAGCGAGGACATCGGGGGCGGACATTTCCACTTT,.,many,TRBV28,TRBJ1-6
CASSSRDREETQYF,TGTGCCAGCAGCTCCCGCGACAGGGAAGAGACCCAGTACTTC,TRBD1,.,TRBV9,TRBJ2-5
CASSLGDGLWF,TGTGCCAGCAGCTTGGGGGACGGATTGTGGTTC,.,many,TRBV5-5,TRBJ2-4
CASSEDRGHQPQHF,TGTGCCAGCAGTGAGGACAGGGGGCATCAGCCCCAGCATTTT,TRBD1,many,TRBV6-1,TRBJ1-5
CASSVGVSRTSGMSSYNEQFF,TGTGCCAGCAGCGTAGGTGTGTCGAGGACTAGCGGGATGAGCTCCTACAATGAGCAGTTCTTC,TRBD2,.,TRBV9,TRBJ2-1
CASSQRLAGKGVPVKVTQYF,TGTGCCAGCAGTCAACGACTAGCGGGAAAGGGAGTTCCAGTTAAGGTGACCCAGTACTTC,TRBD2,few,TRBV28,TRBJ2-5
CASSVDPGATYEQYF,TGTGCCAGCAGCGTAGATCCGGGGGCGACCTACGAGCAGTACTTC,.,.,TRBV9,TRBJ2-7
CASRQPGGPKNSPLHF,TGTGCCAGCAGGCAGCCGGGGGGGCCGAAGAATTCACCCCTCCACTTT,.,many,TRBV12-3/TRBV12-4,TRBJ1-6
CASRIMNTEAFF,TGTGCCAGCAGGATTATGAACACTGAAGCTTTCTTT,.,.,TRBV28,TRBJ1-1
CASSLAASILKFF,TGTGCCAGCAGCTTAGCGGCTAGTATTTTAAAGTTCTTC,.,many,TRBV7-9,TRBJ2-1